The clone carrying this TCR beta chain was detected many times. The data are from a study of T-cell reconstitution after alpha-beta-depleted transplantation in children. The CDR3 is made up of 17 amino acids. Between the trimmed V and J ends, which lost 5 bases and 0 bases, there was a span of 17 bases. Unique molecular identifiers were incorporated into the prepared TCRbeta library. Each CDR3 protein gets one entry after TCRdb re-called the PCR reads with MiXCR. This repertoire shows about 610,000 distinct CDR3 sequences, over 9.5% found once; its top ten account for less than 5%. Sequences were derived from PBMCs from the stem cell graft donor, sampled from the stem cell graft. This receptor was obtained from a human donor who donated a stem cell graft to a child with acute myeloid leukemia. V gene TRBV12-3 or TRBV12-4 combines with J gene TRBJ2-1; D might be TRBD1 (6 bases). The CDR3 nucleotides are TGTGCCAGCAGTCGGGTCAGGGGAATTACCTCCTACAATGAGCAGTTCTTC. Translating it yields CASSRVRGITSYNEQFF.